A single T cell receptor (beta chain) is shown here with its context. Its antigen is unidentified. The junction had 2 bases not matched to a gene; V was cut back by 3 bases and J by 5 bases. Germline CDR1 and CDR2: MDHEN and SYDVKM. This CDR3 has 14 amino acids. The sample belongs to a study of cytomegalovirus exposure and HLA in healthy donors. General study findings and limits: Through in vitro validation, a few CMV-associated chains were shown to be specific for CMV antigens. TCR clusters originating in the first cohort tended to co-occur in the 120 validation repertoires, according to a later analysis. Rare TCR sequences dominated, though some public TCRs recurred in many donors.

Clones were read by immunoSEQ multiplex PCR, and TCRdb kept only the in-frame ones, dropping some. The sample holds 85,000 to 130,000 clones; roughly nine tenths are singletons and the top ten take about 2%. This chain uses TRBV28 with TRBJ1-1; 11 nucleotides match TRBD1. The sequenced material came from PBMCs. The receptor was isolated from a woman between 18 and 30 years old in good health and CMV-seropositive. CDR3 sequence (DNA): TGTGCCAGCAGTTTTGGGACAGGGGGAACTGAAGCTTTCTTT. Translation: CASSFGTGGTEAFF.